Each of the 21 T cell receptor beta chains below was sequenced from the same sample in a study of blood T cell repertoires in COVID-19. Assay used: immunoSEQ multiplex PCR; TCRdb lists only in-frame clones, some missing. The sample yields some 130,000 clones, approximately 85% seen once. Sequencing was performed on peripheral blood. The receptors were gathered from a human donor in a cohort sampled during active COVID-19.

The V call is TRBV9, the J call TRBJ1-2; 7 nucleotides agree with TRBD1. The CDR3 contains 14 residues. Germline assignment: CDR1 SGDLS and CDR2 YYNGEE. Unmatched junction bases numbered 9, after V lost 4 bases and J lost 6 bases. CDR3 sequence (DNA): TGTGCCAGCAGCACACCGGGACAGCCAGATGGCTACACCTTC. Translation: CASSTPGQPDGYTF. The full variable domain, completed using reference TRBV9 and TRBJ1-2, is DSGVTQTPKHLITATGQRVTLRCSPRSGDLSVYWYQQSLDQGLQFLIQYYNGEERAKGNILERFSAQQFPDLHSELNLSSLELGDSALYFCASSTPGQPDGYTFGSGTRLTVV.

This chain joins TRBV29-1 and TRBJ2-3; tentative D call: TRBD1 (7 bases). Trimming removed 7 bases from V and 0 bases from J, with 17 bases in between. Looked up from germline, CDR1 is SQVTM and CDR2 is ANQGSEA. CDR3 length: 15 residues. The CDR3 region is CSATPGGTSTDTQYF. The CDR3 DNA reads as TGCAGCGCTACTCCAGGGGGGACTAGCACAGATACGCAGTATTTT.

The genes are TRBV6-2 or TRBV6-3 and TRBJ1-2; 8 positions match TRBD1. With 6 bases clipped from V and 4 bases from J, the junction kept 7 bases outside the gene matches. CDR3 length equals 14 residues. Per the germline V gene, CDR1 is MNHEY and CDR2 is SVGEGT. The CDR3 nucleotides read TGTGCCAGCAGCCGAGACAGGGGACCCTATGGCTACACCTTC. This translates into CASSRDRGPYGYTF.

Worth noting for this clone: Other DNA sequences within the sample encode an identical CDR3. The chain has TRBV6-5 and TRBJ2-7; a weak D match, TRBD2 (6 bases). This CDR3 has 11 residues. Trimming took 8 bases from V and 3 from J, leaving 8 bases between them. Germline-derived CDR1 and CDR2 are MNHEY and SVGAGI. CDR3 DNA: TGTGCCAGCCGGAGGGACTACGAGCAGTACTTC. Protein product: CASRRDYEQYF.

The rearrangement links TRBV2 to TRBJ2-2, with TRBD2 matching over 8 bases. V trimming: 4 bases; J trimming: 7 bases; junction bases outside the gene matches: 8. The CDR3 consists of 15 residues. The V gene's germline CDR1 is SNHLY and CDR2 FYNNEI. The CDR3 DNA is TGTGCCAGCAGTGCGGACCGGGGGGGCGGCGGGGAGCTGTTTTTT. It codes for CASSADRGGGGELFF.

The rearrangement joins TRBV19 to TRBJ1-4, with 9 bases fitting TRBD1. CDR1 is LNHDA, CDR2 SQIVND, per germline (reference sequence). The CDR3 extends over 13 amino acids. V dropped 9 bases and J dropped 11; count of bases not matched to a gene: 10. The CDR3 is CASRTGARGKLFF. The DNA of the CDR3 is TGTGCCAGCCGGACAGGGGCCCGTGGGAAACTGTTTTTT.

The V gene is TRBV18, the J gene TRBJ2-2; D is unclear. This CDR3 region has 12 residues. V lost 2 bases to trimming and J lost 6 bases, with 4 bases between them. Germline V gene lookup returns CDR1 KGHSH and CDR2 LQKENI. The DNA for the CDR3 is TGTGCCAGCTCACCAGGGCCCGGGGAGCTGTTTTTT. Translation gives CASSPGPGELFF.

The chain joins TRBV27 to TRBJ1-4; possible D gene TRBD1, 5 bases. Germline V lookup: CDR1 MNHEY, CDR2 SMNVEV (reference sequence). The CDR3 length is 15 residues. With 3 bases removed from V and 7 bases from J, the gap between germline ends came to 15 bases. The CDR3 coding sequence is TGTGCCAGCAGTTTTCGATCGGGGGGACGTGAAAAACTGTTTTTT. Translation gives CASSFRSGGREKLFF.

The chain couples TRBV5-1 to TRBJ1-1; TRBD1 aligns across 7 bases. J gave up 8 bases and V 2 bases, and 15 bases lay outside the gene matches. Germline CDR1 reads SGHRS; CDR2 reads YFSETQ. This CDR3 spans 16 amino acids. The CDR3 DNA is TGCGCCAGCAGCTTCGGGGATTCCAGGGACAGTCAAGAAGCTTTCTTT. As protein: CASSFGDSRDSQEAFF.

The chain links TRBV7-9 to TRBJ1-1; D may be TRBD1 (5 bases). Trimming pared 4 bases from V and 1 base from J, leaving 7 bases between. The CDR3 has 13 amino acids. The germline V gene encodes CDR1 SEHNR and CDR2 FQNEAQ (reference sequence). The chain's CDR3 is CASSWGGNTEAFF. CDR3 nucleotide sequence: TGTGCCAGCAGCTGGGGGGGGAACACTGAAGCTTTCTTT.

A few counts support this clone. The J gene is TRBJ2-7, the V gene TRBV5-6; 8 bases are a match to TRBD1. The V gene's germline CDR1 is SGHDT and CDR2 YYEEEE. This CDR3 is 14 amino acids long. J was trimmed by 2 bases and V by 0 bases; bases with no gene match: 1. The CDR3 is CASSLGTGPYEQYF. The CDR3 nucleotides read TGTGCCAGCAGCTTGGGGACAGGGCCCTACGAGCAGTACTTC.

The chain has TRBV5-5 and TRBJ2-7; perhaps TRBD2 as D (6 bases). This CDR3 region has 15 residues. The V gene's germline CDR1 is SGHKS and CDR2 YYEKEE (reference sequence). V was cut by 4 bases and J by 6 bases, with 20 bases left in between. The CDR3 DNA reads TGTGCCAGCAGCATGGGGGGAGCTGCAAAGGGCGAGCAGTACTTC. It specifies CASSMGGAAKGEQYF.

CDR3 residues: CAKRRPQEGTYEQYF. The CDR3 nucleotides are TGTGCCAAACGACGGCCACAGGAGGGTACCTACGAGCAGTACTTC. The chain carries TRBV14 and TRBJ2-7; D is perhaps TRBD2 (6 bases). The V and J ends lost 10 bases and 2 bases respectively, with 21 bases between them. Germline V gives CDR1 SGHDN, CDR2 FVKESK. This CDR3 has 15 amino acids.

V is TRBV6-6 and J is TRBJ1-1; TRBD1 aligns across 9 bases. The germline V gene has CDR1 MNHNY and CDR2 SVGAGI (reference sequence). V gave up 4 bases and J gave up 3 bases; unmatched junction bases: 9. The CDR3 is 16 residues long. CDR3 in amino acids: CASSSSGTGSYTEAFF. As DNA, the CDR3 is TGTGCCAGCAGTTCGTCCGGGACAGGGAGTTACACTGAAGCTTTCTTT.

Regarding this clone: The same CDR3 also results from other DNA sequences found in this sample. V is TRBV5-4 and J is TRBJ2-5; 11 bases are shared with TRBD2. There are 14 residues in the CDR3. J lost 5 bases, V lost 4 bases, and 4 bases had no gene match. Germline V gene sequence: CDR1 SGHNT, CDR2 YYREEE (reference sequence). The CDR3 here is CASSLAGGVETQYF. The CDR3 DNA sequence: TGTGCCAGCAGCCTAGCGGGGGGTGTCGAGACCCAGTACTTC.

The chain recombines TRBV12-3 or TRBV12-4 with TRBJ1-2; D not resolved. The CDR3 runs 13 residues. Trimming left V 6 bases short and J 0 bases short, with 8 bases between. The CDR3 sequence is CASRGRPNYGYTF. CDR3 nucleotide sequence: TGTGCCAGCAGGGGCAGACCTAACTATGGCTACACCTTC.

This clone has more than one count but fewer than ten. The gene calls are TRBV18 and TRBJ1-4; TRBD1 matches at 9 bases. V shed 5 bases, J shed 7 bases, and the junction held 2 bases outside the gene matches. Germline loops: CDR1 KGHSH, CDR2 LQKENI. The CDR3 has 13 amino acids. CDR3 in amino acids: CASSGDRAEKLFF. Written as DNA, the CDR3 is TGTGCCAGCTCAGGGGACAGGGCTGAAAAACTGTTTTTT.

This sequence joins TRBV2 and TRBJ1-4, with D tentatively TRBD1 (6 bases). Trimming took 11 bases from V and 7 from J, leaving 20 bases between them. Germline V lookup: CDR1 SNHLY, CDR2 FYNNEI. The CDR3 contains 14 residues. The CDR3 is CAWRRSGEGEKLFF. The CDR3 DNA follows: TGTGCCTGGAGAAGGTCAGGGGAAGGTGAAAAACTGTTTTTT.

The chain has TRBV6-5 and TRBJ1-2, with 8 bases aligning to TRBD1. J lost 3 bases, V lost 6 bases, and 3 bases had no gene match. The CDR3 runs to 13 residues. Germline loops: CDR1 MNHEY, CDR2 SVGAGI. The CDR3 is CASRTGVDYGYTF. The CDR3 DNA is TGTGCCAGCAGGACAGGGGTCGACTATGGCTACACCTTC.

V and J are TRBV19 and TRBJ1-5; no clear D gene. CDR1 LNHDA and CDR2 SQIVND come from the germline V gene (reference sequence). The CDR3 covers 13 residues. The V end was cut by 3 bases, the J end by 4 bases, with 7 bases between. The CDR3 region is CASSIRGNQPQHF. The CDR3 DNA reads TGTGCCAGTAGTATTCGAGGGAATCAGCCCCAGCATTTT.

This clone was seen a few times. V and J are TRBV5-1 and TRBJ1-6; maybe TRBD1 (6 bases). The CDR3 runs to 17 residues. Trimming removed 4 bases at V and 9 bases at J, with 23 bases between. Germline assignment: CDR1 SGHRS and CDR2 YFSETQ. This CDR3 is CASSRSGEGLSTSPLHF. CDR3 nucleotide sequence: TGCGCCAGCAGCAGGTCAGGGGAAGGCCTTAGTACTTCACCCCTCCACTTT.